These 15 T cell receptor beta chains originate from one sample sequenced in a study of cytomegalovirus exposure and HLA in healthy donors (dated by TCRdb to about 2017). The library was produced with the immunoSEQ multiplex PCR assay. For the multiplex PCR, a mixture combining 60 forward primers for TCR Vbeta segments and 13 reverse primers for TCR Jbeta segments was used. TCRdb retrieved this table from immuneACCESS and kept in-frame rearrangements only. Not all clones are present; in checked studies, unresolved V genes account for under half, and no reason is known for the remainder. The sample table records 140,000 or so clones; roughly 80% of these occur just once. The ten top clones hold roughly 4% of the sample. Sequenced input: PBMCs. The receptors shown here come from a woman aged 35 to 49 in good health and CMV-seropositive.

The chain has TRBV2 and TRBJ1-1; weak D call: TRBD1 (5 bases). Trimming left V 9 bases short and J 1 base short, with 18 bases between. The CDR3 length is 15 residues. Germline loops: CDR1 SNHLY, CDR2 FYNNEI. The CDR3 DNA sequence: TGTGCCAGTCACTCGGGCGGACACCAGAACACTGAAGCTTTCTTT. It specifies CASHSGGHQNTEAFF.

The chain couples TRBV7-3 to TRBJ1-1, with 7 positions matching TRBD1. Germline values: CDR1 SGHTA, CDR2 FQGTGA. The CDR3 sequence is 12 residues long. V lost 8 bases and J lost 2; bases outside the gene matches: 2. The CDR3 sequence: CASGDSNTEAFF. The DNA of the CDR3 is TGTGCCAGCGGGGACAGTAACACTGAAGCTTTCTTT.

The chain recombines TRBV7-9 with TRBJ1-4; TRBD1 matches 7 bases. This CDR3 region has 15 residues. J was trimmed by 5 bases and V by 4 bases; bases with no gene match: 7. Germline V CDR1 and CDR2: SEHNR, FQNEAQ (reference sequence). For the CDR3, the DNA is TGTGCCAGCAGCTCAGGACAGGCCTTAAATGAAAAACTGTTTTTT. This encodes CASSSGQALNEKLFF.

The rearrangement links TRBV9 to TRBJ2-3, with D possibly TRBD1 on 6 matching bases. The germline V and J ends were trimmed by 2 bases and 2 bases, with 9 bases remaining between them. CDR1 and CDR2 (germline): SGDLS, YYNGEE. The CDR3 is 14 residues long. CDR3 DNA: TGTGCCAGCAGCGTCGGACAGTCCACAGATACGCAGTATTTT. This gives the protein CASSVGQSTDTQYF.

The chain combines TRBV7-3 with TRBJ1-2, with TRBD1 identical over 12 bases. In germline, CDR1 is SGHTA, CDR2 FQGTGA. The CDR3 sequence is 15 residues long. V lost 2 bases, J lost 4 bases, and 2 bases stayed unmatched. The CDR3 sequence is CASSLGTGGPYGYTF. In nucleotides, the CDR3 is TGTGCCAGCAGCTTAGGGACAGGGGGCCCCTATGGCTACACCTTC. The full variable domain, with the rest looked up from reference TRBV7-3 and TRBJ1-2, is GAGVSQTPSNKVTEKGKYVELRCDPISGHTALYWYRQSLGQGPEFLIYFQGTGAADDSGLPNDRFFAVRPEGSVSTLKIQRTERGDSAVYLCASSLGTGGPYGYTFGSGTRLTVV.

This rearrangement joins TRBV18 to TRBJ2-5; TRBD1 aligns across 9 bases. The CDR3 contains 16 residues. CDR1 KGHSH and CDR2 LQKENI come from the germline V gene. With V trimmed by 6 bases and J by 3 bases, 11 bases remained unmatched. The CDR3, as DNA: TGTGCCAGCTCCCCCCTGGGGGGACAGGGTAAAGAGACCCAGTACTTC. Protein product: CASSPLGGQGKETQYF.

This rearrangement joins TRBV7-9 to TRBJ1-6; D is unclear. V shed 4 bases and J shed 9 bases, with 7 bases lying between them. The length of the CDR3 is 12 residues. The germline CDR1 and CDR2 sequences are SEHNR and FQNEAQ (reference sequence). The CDR3 coding sequence is TGTGCCAGCAGCTCCGTCGGTTCACCCCTCCACTTT. Translated, it gives CASSSVGSPLHF. The full variable domain, its missing parts supplied by reference TRBV7-9 and TRBJ1-6, is DTGVSQNPRHKITKRGQNVTFRCDPISEHNRLYWYRQTLGQGPEFLTYFQNEAQLEKSRLLSDRFSAERPKGSFSTLEIQRTEQGDSAMYLCASSSVGSPLHFGNGTRLTVT.

The CDR3 sequence is CASMSAGTVYNEQFF. CDR3 DNA sequence: TGTGCCAGCATGTCAGCCGGGACAGTATACAATGAGCAGTTCTTC. This sequence joins TRBV6-1 and TRBJ2-1; TRBD1 matches at 7 bases. The CDR3 covers 15 residues. After removal of 7 bases from V and 4 bases from J, the junction contained 10 bases not matched to a gene. In germline, CDR1 is MNHNS, CDR2 SASEGT.

On this clone: Within the sample, other DNA sequences also encode this same CDR3. The chain recombines TRBV18 with TRBJ2-7, with D unresolved. V dropped 3 bases and J dropped 3 bases, with 9 bases sitting between them. In germline, CDR1 is KGHSH, CDR2 LQKENI. The CDR3 totals 13 residues. The chain's CDR3 is CASSPASSYEQYF. CDR3 in DNA: TGTGCCAGCTCACCGGCCTCCAGCTACGAGCAGTACTTC.

This chain connects TRBV30 to TRBJ1-1; the D gene is possibly TRBD1 (6 bases). V gave up 4 bases and J gave up 3 bases, with 15 bases separating them. CDR3 length equals 14 residues. CDR1 and CDR2 from the germline V gene are GTSNPN and SVGIG (reference sequence). CDR3 loop: CAWNNRAGDTEAFF. In DNA, the CDR3 is TGTGCCTGGAATAACAGGGCAGGGGACACTGAAGCTTTCTTT.

V gene TRBV6-5 combines with J gene TRBJ1-2; 7 bases map to TRBD1. CDR1 is MNHEY, CDR2 SVGAGI, per germline. After removal of 4 bases from V and 4 bases from J, the junction contained 12 bases not matched to a gene. The CDR3 runs to 16 residues. The CDR3 nucleotides read TGTGCCAGCAGTTCTAGCTCCAGACAGGGAACCTATGGCTACACCTTC. This gives the protein CASSSSSRQGTYGYTF.

This sequence joins TRBV7-3 and TRBJ1-2; 9 bases are shared with TRBD1. This CDR3 has 13 amino acids. The V gene end was trimmed by 5 bases and the J gene end by 8 bases; junction bases not matched to a gene: 6. The V gene's germline CDR1 is SGHTA and CDR2 FQGTGA. This CDR3 reads CASSPGTGQGYTF. The CDR3 bases are TGTGCCAGCAGCCCTGGGACAGGGCAAGGCTACACCTTC.

The chain has TRBV19 and TRBJ2-5, with 11 bases that match TRBD2. The CDR3 is 15 residues long. Germline assignment: CDR1 LNHDA and CDR2 SQIVND (reference sequence). V lost 7 bases and J lost 5; bases outside the gene matches: 9. The CDR3 nucleotides are TGTGCCAGTAAGGTAGCGGGAGGGCCTCCGGAGACCCAGTACTTC. Its translation: CASKVAGGPPETQYF.

The chain combines TRBV5-1 with TRBJ2-7, with D possibly matching TRBD2 (6 bases). V lost 0 bases and J 5 bases, leaving 18 bases between the germline ends. The CDR3 sequence is 16 residues long. The germline V gene encodes CDR1 SGHRS and CDR2 YFSETQ. For the CDR3, the DNA is TGCGCCAGCAGCTTGGTTCCCCTGGCTAGCGCTAACGAGCAGTACTTC. Its protein product is CASSLVPLASANEQYF.

The chain combines TRBV19 with TRBJ1-1; a weak D match, TRBD1 (6 bases). CDR1 and CDR2 from the germline V gene are LNHDA and SQIVND (reference sequence). The CDR3 sequence is 14 residues long. Trimming shortened V by 6 bases and J by 1 base, and 12 bases separated the two germline ends. CDR3 in DNA: TGTGCCAGTAGAGAGGGGACAACGAACACTGAAGCTTTCTTT. This sequence encodes CASREGTTNTEAFF.